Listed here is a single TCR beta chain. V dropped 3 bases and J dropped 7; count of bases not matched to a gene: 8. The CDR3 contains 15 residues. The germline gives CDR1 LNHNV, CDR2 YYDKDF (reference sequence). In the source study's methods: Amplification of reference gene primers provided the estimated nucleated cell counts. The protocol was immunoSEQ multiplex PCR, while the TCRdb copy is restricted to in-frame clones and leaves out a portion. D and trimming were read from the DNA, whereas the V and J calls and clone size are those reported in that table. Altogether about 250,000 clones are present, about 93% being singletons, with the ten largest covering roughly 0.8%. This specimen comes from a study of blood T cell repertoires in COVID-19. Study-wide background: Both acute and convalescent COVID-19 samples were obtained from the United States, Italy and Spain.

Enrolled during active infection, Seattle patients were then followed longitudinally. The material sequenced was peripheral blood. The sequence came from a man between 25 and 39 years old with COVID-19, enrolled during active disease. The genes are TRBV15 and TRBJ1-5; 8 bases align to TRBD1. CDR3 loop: CATSRATGEGQPQHF. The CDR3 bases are TGTGCCACCAGCAGGGCGACAGGGGAAGGGCAGCCCCAGCATTTT.